The 17 T cell receptor beta chains below all came from one sample that was sequenced in a study of CD8 T cells in Susac syndrome. Random-hexamer reverse transcription was applied to about 0.45 to 1 ug RNA. TCRdb used MiXCR to reprocess the immunoSEQ multiplex PCR reads, holding one entry per CDR3 protein. The data show approximately 190,000 distinct CDR3 sequences, around 95% seen once. The sequencing input was CD8+ T cells from PBMCs. The receptors stem from a human donor with Susac syndrome.

V gene TRBV6-6 combines with J gene TRBJ1-4, with D possibly being TRBD1 (5 bases). Trimming cost V 7 bases and J 6 bases, with 12 bases left between them. Germline CDR1 reads MNHNY; CDR2 reads SVGAGI (reference sequence). CDR3 length: 13 amino acids. CDR3 sequence reads: CASMKGDHEKLFF. The CDR3 DNA follows: TGTGCCAGCATGAAAGGGGATCATGAAAAACTGTTTTTT.

This chain links TRBV30 with TRBJ2-3, with 10 bases aligning to TRBD2. The CDR3 totals 16 residues. The germline V gene has CDR1 GTSNPN and CDR2 SVGIG (reference sequence). Trimming removed 3 bases from V and 3 bases from J; junction bases left unmatched: 9. CDR3 DNA: TGTGCCTGGAGCCTAAGCGGGGGGGCCAGAACAGATACGCAGTATTTT. Translating it yields CAWSLSGGARTDTQYF.

The gene calls are TRBV24-1 and TRBJ2-1, with 9 bases that match TRBD2. The CDR3 covers 14 residues. J lost 3 bases, V lost 10 bases, and 6 bases had no gene match. The germline V gene has CDR1 KGHDR and CDR2 SFDVKD. CDR3 sequence: CATRASGNYNEQFF. CDR3 in DNA: TGTGCCACGAGGGCTAGCGGGAACTACAATGAGCAGTTCTTC.

This chain links TRBV24-1 with TRBJ2-3; D possibly corresponds to TRBD2 (6 bases). Germline assignment: CDR1 KGHDR and CDR2 SFDVKD. Trimming left V 7 bases short and J 4 bases short, with 14 bases between. The CDR3 contains 14 residues. Written as DNA, the CDR3 is TGTGCCACCAGCGATATCACTAGCCCAGATACGCAGTATTTT. This translates into CATSDITSPDTQYF.

The chain recombines TRBV30 with TRBJ2-1; 11 nucleotides agree with TRBD2. The V gene's germline CDR1 is GTSNPN and CDR2 SVGIG (reference sequence). V was clipped by 5 bases and J by 4 bases; unmatched bases: 10. The CDR3 spans 16 residues. The CDR3 DNA is TGTGCCTGGGTAGCGGGGGGGCCTCCACCTTACAATGAGCAGTTCTTC. Protein product: CAWVAGGPPPYNEQFF.

The chain links TRBV6-1 to TRBJ2-5, with 7 bases aligning to TRBD2. This CDR3 is built from 14 residues. J gave up 2 bases and V 1 base, and 1 base lay outside the gene matches. Germline CDR1 is MNHNS and CDR2 is SASEGT. CDR3 protein: CASSEGGGQETQYF. CDR3 in DNA: TGTGCCAGCAGTGAAGGGGGGGGGCAAGAGACCCAGTACTTC.

V and J are TRBV4-1 and TRBJ2-5; weak D call: TRBD2 (5 bases). V was clipped by 5 bases and J by 1 base, with 20 bases between them. There are 17 residues in the CDR3. Germline assignment: CDR1 MGHRA and CDR2 YSYEKL. The DNA for the CDR3 is TGCGCCAGCAGCGTCGTTTGGGTGGGAGAGCCCCAAGAGACCCAGTACTTC. Translating gives CASSVVWVGEPQETQYF.

In this sample, this clonotype turned up once. This sequence joins TRBV30 and TRBJ2-1; D unclear. Per germline, CDR1 GTSNPN and CDR2 SVGIG (reference sequence). Trimming pared 3 bases from V and 4 bases from J, leaving 4 bases between. This CDR3 contains 11 residues. In DNA, the CDR3 is TGTGCCTGGAGGCCATACAATGAGCAGTTCTTC. Translation: CAWRPYNEQFF.

The rearrangement joins TRBV5-6 to TRBJ2-7; the match to TRBD2 covers 11 bases. With 4 bases clipped from V and 1 base from J, the junction kept 7 bases outside the gene matches. CDR1 and CDR2 from the germline V gene are SGHDT and YYEEEE. CDR3 length: 16 residues. This chain's CDR3 is CASSPPGLAVSYEQYF. The DNA for the CDR3 is TGTGCCAGCAGCCCCCCGGGACTAGCGGTTTCCTACGAGCAGTACTTC.

This sequence joins TRBV27 and TRBJ1-2, with D perhaps TRBD1 (5 bases). Germline V gene lookup returns CDR1 MNHEY and CDR2 SMNVEV (reference sequence). V was pared by 3 bases and J by 3 bases, with 8 bases between. The CDR3 runs to 13 residues. The CDR3 sequence: CASSFGGDYGYTF. CDR3 DNA: TGTGCCAGCAGTTTTGGGGGAGACTATGGCTACACCTTC.

This chain uses TRBV18 with TRBJ1-1; D is perhaps TRBD1 (6 bases). The V and J ends lost 3 bases and 3 bases respectively, with 11 bases between them. Germline V lookup: CDR1 KGHSH, CDR2 LQKENI. The CDR3 loop spans 14 amino acids. The CDR3 loop reads CASSPSGADTEAFF. CDR3 nucleotide sequence: TGTGCCAGCTCACCTTCGGGGGCCGACACTGAAGCTTTCTTT. Combining the CDR3 with reference TRBV18 and TRBJ1-1 gives the whole variable domain NAGVMQNPRHLVRRRGQEARLRCSPMKGHSHVYWYRQLPEEGLKFMVYLQKENIIDESGMPKERFSAEFPKEGPSILRIQQVVRGDSAAYFCASSPSGADTEAFFGQGTRLTVV.

The V gene is TRBV29-1, the J gene TRBJ2-1, with D perhaps matching TRBD2 (6 bases). Germline V lookup: CDR1 SQVTM, CDR2 ANQGSEA. The CDR3 spans 14 residues. Trimming removed 3 bases from V and 10 bases from J, with 19 bases in between. CDR3 sequence (DNA): TGCAGCGTTGAGTCCCAGGGCGGTAGCGGCGAGCAGTTCTTC. Amino acid sequence: CSVESQGGSGEQFF.

The J gene is TRBJ1-1, the V gene TRBV6-6, with 7 positions matching TRBD1. Trimming at V came to 2 bases and at J to 4 bases, leaving 1 base not matched to a gene. The germline V gene encodes CDR1 MNHNY and CDR2 SVGAGI (reference sequence). CDR3 length: 13 amino acids. This chain's CDR3 is CASSYGDSTEAFF. CDR3 DNA: TGTGCCAGCAGTTACGGGGACAGCACTGAAGCTTTCTTT.

The chain links TRBV7-2 to TRBJ2-5, with 15 bases that match TRBD2. CDR3 length equals 15 residues. Germline V gene lookup returns CDR1 SGHTA and CDR2 FQGNSA. The V and J ends lost 5 bases and 8 bases, in that order; junction bases with no gene match: 6. CDR3 DNA sequence: TGTGCCAGCAGCCCCGGACTAGCGGGGGGGATTACCCAGTACTTC. Amino acids: CASSPGLAGGITQYF.

This clonotype was seen just once. The genes are TRBV20-1 and TRBJ2-5; 7 bases agree with TRBD1. Germline CDR1 is DFQATT and CDR2 is SNEGSKA (reference sequence). The CDR3 totals 14 residues. With V trimmed by 0 bases and J by 1 base, 2 bases remained unmatched. This CDR3 is CSARETGLQETQYF. The CDR3 DNA is TGCAGTGCTAGAGAGACAGGGCTCCAAGAGACCCAGTACTTC.

The chain couples TRBV4-2 to TRBJ2-2, with 7 bases fitting TRBD1. The CDR3 sequence is 17 residues long. Per germline, CDR1 LGHNA and CDR2 YNFKEQ. Trimming at V came to 0 bases and at J to 4 bases, leaving 8 bases not matched to a gene. The CDR3 DNA sequence: TGTGCCAGCAGCCAAGATCTGGTCAGGGGGATCACCGGGGAGCTGTTTTTT. This translates into CASSQDLVRGITGELFF.

The genes are TRBV9 and TRBJ2-5; tentative D call: TRBD1 (5 bases). CDR3 length equals 15 residues. Trimming removed 1 base at V and 2 bases at J, with 12 bases between. Germline CDR1 is SGDLS and CDR2 is YYNGEE. DNA for the CDR3: TGTGCCAGCAGCGTACAGGGTGTCCCTCAAGAGACCCAGTACTTC. It translates to CASSVQGVPQETQYF.